The next 8 T cell receptor beta chains were all read from a single sample in a study of T cells in Graves' hyperthyroidism and ophthalmopathy. Researchers amplified the TCR beta CDR3 regions from RNA transcripts. HTBI primers drove first-round RT-PCR of the TCR CDR3. TCRdb reprocessed the multiplex PCR reads with MiXCR, giving one entry per CDR3 protein. The table lists 600,000 to 900,000 distinct CDR3 sequences, 15% to 20% of them singletons. The material sequenced was blood. These receptors came from a man between 18 and 29 years old with Graves' hyperthyroidism.

The rearrangement uses TRBV4-1 and TRBJ2-5; D possibly corresponds to TRBD1 (5 bases). The V end lost 4 bases, the J end lost 4 bases, and 13 bases lay between the germline ends. The germline gives CDR1 MGHRA, CDR2 YSYEKL. The CDR3 loop spans 14 amino acids. CDR3 coding DNA: TGCGCCAGCAGCCGACTGGACAACGGAGAGACCCAGTACTTC. Translated, it gives CASSRLDNGETQYF.

The V and J genes are TRBV30 and TRBJ2-1; D gene ambiguous. Trimming shortened V by 0 bases and J by 8 bases, and 5 bases separated the two germline ends. The CDR3 extends over 11 amino acids. Germline loops: CDR1 GTSNPN, CDR2 SVGIG (reference sequence). The DNA of the CDR3 is TGTGCCTGGAGTGTAGCTTATGAGCAGTTCTTC. As protein: CAWSVAYEQFF.

About this clonotype: A much larger clone differs from this one at a single base, so this may be a read error. The J gene is TRBJ2-7, the V gene TRBV3-1, with D perhaps TRBD2 (6 bases). CDR1 is LGHDT, CDR2 YNNKEL, per germline (reference sequence). The CDR3 is 14 amino acids. V gave up 8 bases and J gave up 0 bases, with 14 bases separating them. CDR3 nucleotides: TGTGCCAGCGGCCGCCGGGACTTCTCCTACGAGCAGTACTTC. This gives the protein CASGRRDFSYEQYF.

This clonotype turned up a few times. The V and J genes are TRBV10-3 and TRBJ2-2; D is perhaps TRBD1 (5 bases). The CDR3 loop spans 15 amino acids. CDR1 ENHRY and CDR2 SYGVKD come from the germline V gene. The ends were cut back, 10 bases at V and 2 bases at J, with 17 bases in the middle. The CDR3 DNA reads TGTGCCACGACCCAAATAGGGGCTAACACCGGGGAGCTGTTTTTT. This gives the protein CATTQIGANTGELFF.

This clonotype came up many times. V and J are TRBV30 and TRBJ1-5; D perhaps matches TRBD1 (5 bases). CDR1 GTSNPN and CDR2 SVGIG come from the germline V gene (reference sequence). The CDR3 consists of 13 residues. Deletions cut 2 bases from V and 9 bases from J, with 14 bases between. CDR3 residues: CAWSSMGRAPQHF. The DNA of the CDR3 is TGTGCCTGGAGTAGCATGGGCAGGGCGCCCCAGCATTTT. Combining the CDR3 with reference TRBV30 and TRBJ1-5 gives the whole variable domain SQTIHQWPATLVQPVGSPLSLECTVEGTSNPNLYWYRQAAGRGLQLLFYSVGIGQISSEVPQNLSASRPQDRQFILSSKKLLLSDSGFYLCAWSSMGRAPQHFGDGTRLSIL.

The chain carries TRBV7-2 and TRBJ1-6; tentatively, D is TRBD1 (6 bases). Germline assignment: CDR1 SGHTA and CDR2 FQGNSA. CDR3 length: 16 residues. The germline V and J ends were trimmed by 5 bases and 5 bases, with 16 bases remaining between them. CDR3 nucleotides: TGTGCCAGCAGCCCCTTGGGGGCGCGTAATAATTCACCCCTCCACTTT. It codes for CASSPLGARNNSPLHF. The entire variable domain, with the rest obtained from reference TRBV7-2 and TRBJ1-6, is as follows: GAGVSQSPSNKVTEKGKDVELRCDPISGHTALYWYRQSLGQGLEFLIYFQGNSAPDKSGLPSDRFSAERTGGSVSTLTIQRTQQEDSAVYLCASSPLGARNNSPLHFGNGTRLTVT.

This clonotype was seen repeatedly, ten times or more. The chain carries TRBV24-1 and TRBJ2-5, with 7 bases fitting TRBD1. The CDR3 runs to 13 residues. V was pared by 6 bases and J by 3 bases, with 3 bases of the junction left unmatched. Germline lookup yields CDR1 KGHDR and CDR2 SFDVKD. The CDR3, as DNA: TGTGCCACCAGTTCGGACAGGAAAGAGACCCAGTACTTC. This translates into CATSSDRKETQYF.

There are a few counts of this clonotype. The V gene is TRBV29-1, the J gene TRBJ2-7; 8 bases line up with TRBD2. Germline loops: CDR1 SQVTM, CDR2 ANQGSEA. The CDR3 spans 13 residues. V lost 4 bases, J lost 2 bases, and 4 bases stayed unmatched. The CDR3 region has the DNA TGCAGCGTTGTAAAAGCGGGGGCCTACGAGCAGTACTTC. Protein sequence: CSVVKAGAYEQYF.